This T cell receptor (beta chain) emerged from a study of T cell repertoires in cytomegalovirus infection (dated by TCRdb to the late 2010s). In terms of the full investigation: Alongside well-studied HLA-B-restricted epitopes, the peptide stimulations were aimed at recently identified HLA-C-restricted CMV epitopes, whose presentation resists viral immunomodulation. Because public TCR beta signatures pointed to carriage of CMV infection together with the matching HLA type, the HLA type of each donor mattered for the analysis. The full study reports these points: In both this cohort and an independent roughly 350-donor cohort, the cumulative frequency of public TCR beta family members distinguished carriers of CMV infection plus the relevant HLA type. The ex vivo response was dominated by HLA-C-restricted CMV-specific TCR beta clonotypes, which also provided the single most frequent clonotype in two of eight donors.

Sequencing relied on an Illumina HiSeq 1500. The public reads were reprocessed in TCRdb via fastp at Q25 and MiXCR, keeping in-frame beta chains. Identical CDR3 protein sequences are pooled into one entry, listed with their most common genes and DNA. This sample gives 62,000 or so distinct CDR3 sequences in total; around 20% of them show up just once. Under 85% of the sample is taken by the ten largest. The sample's treatment or condition label is to be understood as: in vitro stimulation with specific CMV peptide epitopes to enrich CMV-specific T cells. Remarks on this clonotype: What antigen it recognizes has not been identified. Base qualities are not provided; no much larger clone lies one nucleotide away.

There are 17 amino acids in the CDR3, from cysteine to phenylalanine inclusive. The read is trimmed to its CDR3 DNA, 51 bases read in frame from base 1. V has 7 bases trimmed and J has 6 bases trimmed; junction bases matching no gene number 18. From the germline V gene (reference sequence), CDR1 is MNHEY and CDR2 is SMNVEV. The starting material was CD8+ T cells from cultured PBMCs, obtained from culture after CMV antigen stimulation. This clonotype was obtained from a human donor in good health (CMV status not recorded). Some clones in this sample may be carry-over from other donors' samples. The rearrangement joined TRBV27 to TRBJ2-1, and TRBD1 aligns with 7 junction nucleotides. The DNA sequence is given as TGTGCCAGCAATTTCCCTTCTCGGACAGGAGTGGGCAATGAGCAGTTCTTC. The resulting protein is CASNFPSRTGVGNEQFF.